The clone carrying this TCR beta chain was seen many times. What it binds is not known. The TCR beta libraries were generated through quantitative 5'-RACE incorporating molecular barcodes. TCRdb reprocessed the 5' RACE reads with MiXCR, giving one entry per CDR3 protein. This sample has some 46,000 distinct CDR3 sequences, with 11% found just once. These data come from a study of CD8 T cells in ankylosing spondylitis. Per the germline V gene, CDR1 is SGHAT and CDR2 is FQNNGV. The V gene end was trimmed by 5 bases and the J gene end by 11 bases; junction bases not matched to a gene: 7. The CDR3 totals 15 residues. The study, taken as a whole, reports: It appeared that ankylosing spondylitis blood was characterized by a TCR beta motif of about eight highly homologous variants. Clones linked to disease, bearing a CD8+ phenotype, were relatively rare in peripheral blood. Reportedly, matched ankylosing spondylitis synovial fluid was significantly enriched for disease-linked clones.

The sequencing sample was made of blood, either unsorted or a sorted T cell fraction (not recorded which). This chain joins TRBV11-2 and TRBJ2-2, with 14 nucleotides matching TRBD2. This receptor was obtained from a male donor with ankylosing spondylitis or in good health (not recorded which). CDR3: CASSLGLAGERELFF. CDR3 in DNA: TGTGCCAGCAGCCTGGGACTAGCGGGGGAGAGAGAGCTGTTTTTT.